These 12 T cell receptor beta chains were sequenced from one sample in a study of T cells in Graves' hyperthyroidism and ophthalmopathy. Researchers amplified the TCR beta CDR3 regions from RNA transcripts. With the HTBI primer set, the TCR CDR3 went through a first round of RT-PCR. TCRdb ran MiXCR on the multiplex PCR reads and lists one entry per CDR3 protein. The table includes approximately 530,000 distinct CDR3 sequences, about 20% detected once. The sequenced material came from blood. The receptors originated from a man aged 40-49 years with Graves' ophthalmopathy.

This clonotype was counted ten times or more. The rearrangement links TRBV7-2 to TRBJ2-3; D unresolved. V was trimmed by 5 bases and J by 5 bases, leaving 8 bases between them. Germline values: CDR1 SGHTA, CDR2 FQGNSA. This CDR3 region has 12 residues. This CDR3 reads CASSISRDTQYF. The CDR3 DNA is TGTGCCAGCAGCATCAGTAGAGATACGCAGTATTTT. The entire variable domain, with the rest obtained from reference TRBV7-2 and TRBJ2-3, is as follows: GAGVSQSPSNKVTEKGKDVELRCDPISGHTALYWYRQSLGQGLEFLIYFQGNSAPDKSGLPSDRFSAERTGGSVSTLTIQRTQQEDSAVYLCASSISRDTQYFGPGTRLTVL.

The CDR3 nucleotides read TGTGCCACCAGCAAACCCCAGGGGAGGGAGCAGTTCTTC. Protein sequence: CATSKPQGREQFF. The genes are TRBV15 and TRBJ2-1; D may be TRBD1 or TRBD2 (6 bases each). The CDR3 sequence is 13 residues long. Trimming removed 4 bases from V and 10 bases from J, with 14 bases in between. Germline CDR1 is LNHNV and CDR2 is YYDKDF (reference sequence).

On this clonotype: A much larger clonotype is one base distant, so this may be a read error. CDR3 nucleotides: TGTGCCAGCAGTTACTCTTTAGGCGGGCAGTCGTACGAGCAGTACTTC. Amino acid sequence: CASSYSLGGQSYEQYF. The V gene is TRBV6-5, the J gene TRBJ2-7; weak D call: TRBD2 (5 bases). This CDR3 region has 16 residues. Germline lookup yields CDR1 MNHEY and CDR2 SVGAGI. The V end was cut by 0 bases, the J end by 4 bases, with 16 bases between.

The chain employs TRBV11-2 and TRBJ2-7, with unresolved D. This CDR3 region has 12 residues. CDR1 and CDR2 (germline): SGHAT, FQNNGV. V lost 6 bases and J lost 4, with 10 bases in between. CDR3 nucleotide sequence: TGTGCCAGCAGTGACCACCCATACGAGCAGTACTTC. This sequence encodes CASSDHPYEQYF. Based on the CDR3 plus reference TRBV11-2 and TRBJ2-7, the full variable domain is EAGVAQSPRYKIIEKRQSVAFWCNPISGHATLYWYQQILGQGPKLLIQFQNNGVVDDSQLPKDRFSAERLKGVDSTLKIQPAKLEDSAVYLCASSDHPYEQYFGPGTRLTVT.

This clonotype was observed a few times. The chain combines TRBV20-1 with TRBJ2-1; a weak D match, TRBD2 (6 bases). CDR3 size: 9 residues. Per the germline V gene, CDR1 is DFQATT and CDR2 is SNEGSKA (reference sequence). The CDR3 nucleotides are TGCATACGGGAGAGTGAGCAGTTCTTC. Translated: CIRESEQFF.

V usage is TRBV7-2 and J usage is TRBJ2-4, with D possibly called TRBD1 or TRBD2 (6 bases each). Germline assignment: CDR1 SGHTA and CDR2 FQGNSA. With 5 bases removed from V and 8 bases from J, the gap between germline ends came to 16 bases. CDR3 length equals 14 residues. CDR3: CASSQPHRGDIQYF. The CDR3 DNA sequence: TGTGCCAGCAGCCAGCCCCATAGGGGGGACATTCAGTACTTC.

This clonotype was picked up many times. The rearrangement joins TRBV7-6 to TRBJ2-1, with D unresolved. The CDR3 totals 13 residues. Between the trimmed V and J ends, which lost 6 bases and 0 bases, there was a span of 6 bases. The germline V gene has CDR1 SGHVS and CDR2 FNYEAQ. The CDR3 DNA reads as TGTGCCAGCAGTTTTGACTCCTACAATGAGCAGTTCTTC. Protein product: CASSFDSYNEQFF.

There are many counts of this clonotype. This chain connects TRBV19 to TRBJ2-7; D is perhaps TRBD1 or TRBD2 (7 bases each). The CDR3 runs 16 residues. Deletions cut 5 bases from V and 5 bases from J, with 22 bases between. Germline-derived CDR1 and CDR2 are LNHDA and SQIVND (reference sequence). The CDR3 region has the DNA TGTGCCAGTAGTCCGGGGGGACAGTCAGGGAACGACGAGCAGTACTTC. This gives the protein CASSPGGQSGNDEQYF.

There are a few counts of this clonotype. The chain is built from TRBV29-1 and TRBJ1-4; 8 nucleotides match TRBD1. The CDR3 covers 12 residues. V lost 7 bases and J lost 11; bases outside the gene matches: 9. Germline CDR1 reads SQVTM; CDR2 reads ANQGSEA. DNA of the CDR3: TGCAGCGCGGGACAGGAGGTGGGGAAACTGTTTTTT. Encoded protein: CSAGQEVGKLFF.

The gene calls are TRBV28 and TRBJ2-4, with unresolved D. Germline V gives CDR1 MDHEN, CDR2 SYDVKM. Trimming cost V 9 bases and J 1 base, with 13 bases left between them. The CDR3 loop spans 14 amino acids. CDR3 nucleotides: TGTGCCAGTACGCCTGAGAGTGCCAAAAACATTCAGTACTTC. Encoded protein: CASTPESAKNIQYF.

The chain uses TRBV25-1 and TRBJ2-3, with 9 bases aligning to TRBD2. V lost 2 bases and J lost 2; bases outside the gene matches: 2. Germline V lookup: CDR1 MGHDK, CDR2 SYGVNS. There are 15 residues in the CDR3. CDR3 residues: CASSELAGPTDTQYF. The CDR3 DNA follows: TGTGCCAGCAGTGAACTAGCGGGACCCACAGATACGCAGTATTTT.

DNA for the CDR3: TGCGCCAGCAGCTTGGCGGAAGGGGGCAACACTGAAGCTTTCTTT. It encodes CASSLAEGGNTEAFF. The chain joins TRBV5-1 to TRBJ1-1; 7 bases line up with TRBD1. The V gene end was trimmed by 0 bases and the J gene end by 2 bases; junction bases not matched to a gene: 4. The CDR3 sequence is 15 residues long. Germline assignment: CDR1 SGHRS and CDR2 YFSETQ.